The present T cell receptor beta chain was sequenced within a study of T cell responses to AZD1222 COVID-19 vaccine. At the level of the study: Pooled together were second doses at about 4 or about 12 weeks.

Findings and limits, study-wide: Clonal diversity may have been underestimated in mostly white British donors. As reported, nearly half of all spike-specific TCRs target variant regions that are unmutated. Once two AZD1222 doses were given, Spike-specific TCR breadth and depth went up.

Profiling relied on immunoSEQ multiplex PCR, and the TCRdb table lists in-frame clones only, not all of them. Of roughly 120,000 clones listed, about four fifths are singletons. Points on this clone: Its antigen is as yet unknown.

This specimen was peripheral blood, taken on day 0 of AZD1222 vaccination. This clonotype was obtained from an adult in good health.

CDR3 bases: TGTGCCTGGAGTGTCGGGACTAGCGACGATACGCAGTATTTT. Residues: CAWSVGTSDDTQYF. The rearrangement joins TRBV30 to TRBJ2-3; 10 nucleotides align to TRBD2. The CDR3 totals 14 residues. Trimming at V came to 0 bases and at J to 6 bases, leaving 3 bases not matched to a gene. Germline V lookup: CDR1 GTSNPN, CDR2 SVGIG (reference sequence).